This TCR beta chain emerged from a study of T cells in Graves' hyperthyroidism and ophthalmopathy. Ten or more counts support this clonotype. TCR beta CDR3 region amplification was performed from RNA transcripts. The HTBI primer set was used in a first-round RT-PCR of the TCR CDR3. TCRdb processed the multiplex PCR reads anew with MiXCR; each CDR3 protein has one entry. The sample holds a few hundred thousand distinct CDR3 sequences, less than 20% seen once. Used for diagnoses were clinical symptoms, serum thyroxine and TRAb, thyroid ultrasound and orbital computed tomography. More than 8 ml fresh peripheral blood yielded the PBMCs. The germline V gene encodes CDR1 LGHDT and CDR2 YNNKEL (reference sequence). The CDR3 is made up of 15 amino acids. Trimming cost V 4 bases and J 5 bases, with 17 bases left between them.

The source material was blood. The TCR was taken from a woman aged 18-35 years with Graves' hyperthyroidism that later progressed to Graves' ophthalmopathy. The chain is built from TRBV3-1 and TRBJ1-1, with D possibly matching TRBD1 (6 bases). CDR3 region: CASSPWGGRGTEAFF. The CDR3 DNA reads TGTGCCAGCAGCCCTTGGGGGGGGCGGGGGACTGAAGCTTTCTTT.